The source of this T cell receptor (beta chain) is a study of blood T cell repertoires in COVID-19. Study-level background: The cDNA or gDNA used as material had been derived from T cells, B-cell-depleted T cells, or PBMCs.

Those enrolled in Seattle joined during active infection and were followed longitudinally afterward. V lost 3 bases, J lost 2 bases, and 10 bases lay in between. The CDR3 is 14 amino acids. Germline loops: CDR1 MNHNS, CDR2 SASEGT. Original processing notes: Amplification of reference gene primers was used by the study to estimate nucleated cell counts. TCRdb keeps only in-frame clones here, not all; method: immunoSEQ multiplex PCR. The DNA was the basis for D and trimming; V, J and clone size are from that table. The table has about 250,000 clones, more than 65% seen once. This TCR came from a person in their 70s with COVID-19, enrolled during active disease. The chain links TRBV6-1 to TRBJ1-1, with D possibly TRBD1 on 5 matching bases. The sequencing sample was made of peripheral blood. This chain's CDR3 is CASSDMTENTEAFF. The CDR3 DNA sequence: TGTGCCAGCAGTGACATGACAGAAAACACTGAAGCTTTCTTT.